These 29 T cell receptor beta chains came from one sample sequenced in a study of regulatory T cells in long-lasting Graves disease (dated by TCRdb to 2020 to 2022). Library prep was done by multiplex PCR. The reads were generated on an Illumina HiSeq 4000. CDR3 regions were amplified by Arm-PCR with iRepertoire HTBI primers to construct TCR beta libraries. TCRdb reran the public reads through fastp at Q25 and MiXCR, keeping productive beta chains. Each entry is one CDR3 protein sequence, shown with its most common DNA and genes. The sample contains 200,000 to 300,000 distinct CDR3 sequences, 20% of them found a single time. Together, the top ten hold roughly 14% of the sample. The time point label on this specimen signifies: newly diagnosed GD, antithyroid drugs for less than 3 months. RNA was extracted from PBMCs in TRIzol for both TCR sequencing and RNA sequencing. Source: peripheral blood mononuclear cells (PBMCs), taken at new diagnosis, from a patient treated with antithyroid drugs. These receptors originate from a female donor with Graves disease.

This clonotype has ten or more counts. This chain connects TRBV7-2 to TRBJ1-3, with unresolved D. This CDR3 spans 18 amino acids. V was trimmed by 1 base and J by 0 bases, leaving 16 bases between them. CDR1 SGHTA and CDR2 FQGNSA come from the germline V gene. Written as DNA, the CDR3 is TGTGCCAGCAGCTTAGTTTCGGCAGAATTCTTCTCTGGAAACACCATATATTTT. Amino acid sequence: CASSLVSAEFFSGNTIYF.

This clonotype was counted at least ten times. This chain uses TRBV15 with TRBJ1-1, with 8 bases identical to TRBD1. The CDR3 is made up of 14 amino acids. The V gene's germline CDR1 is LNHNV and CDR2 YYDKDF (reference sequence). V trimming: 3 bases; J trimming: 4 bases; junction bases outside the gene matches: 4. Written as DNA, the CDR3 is TGTGCCACCAGCAGCGGACAGGGCCGCACTGAAGCTTTCTTT. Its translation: CATSSGQGRTEAFF.

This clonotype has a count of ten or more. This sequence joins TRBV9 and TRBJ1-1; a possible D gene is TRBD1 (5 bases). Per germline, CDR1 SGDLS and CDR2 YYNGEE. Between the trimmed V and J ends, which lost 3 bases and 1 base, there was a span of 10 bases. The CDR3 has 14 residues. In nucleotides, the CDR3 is TGTGCCAGCAGCGCGGAGAGGGGGAACACTGAAGCTTTCTTT. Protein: CASSAERGNTEAFF.

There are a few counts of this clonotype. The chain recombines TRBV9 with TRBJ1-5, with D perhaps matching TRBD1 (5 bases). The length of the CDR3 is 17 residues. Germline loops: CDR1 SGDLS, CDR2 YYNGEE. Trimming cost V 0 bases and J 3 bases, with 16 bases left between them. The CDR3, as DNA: TGTGCCAGCAGCGTAGTTTTTAAGGACATACACAATCAGCCCCAGCATTTT. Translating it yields CASSVVFKDIHNQPQHF.

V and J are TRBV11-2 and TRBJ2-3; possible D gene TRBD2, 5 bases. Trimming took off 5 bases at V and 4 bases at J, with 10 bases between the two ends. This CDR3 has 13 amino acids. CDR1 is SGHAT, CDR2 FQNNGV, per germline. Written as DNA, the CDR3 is TGTGCCAGCAGCCCCCTCGGGGCAGATACGCAGTATTTT. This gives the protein CASSPLGADTQYF.

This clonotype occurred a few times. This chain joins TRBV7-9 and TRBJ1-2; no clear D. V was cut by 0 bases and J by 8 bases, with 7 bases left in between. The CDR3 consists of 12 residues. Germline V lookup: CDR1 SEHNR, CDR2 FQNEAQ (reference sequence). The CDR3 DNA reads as TGTGCCAGCAGCTTAGCCTCGTTCGGCTACACCTTC. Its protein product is CASSLASFGYTF.

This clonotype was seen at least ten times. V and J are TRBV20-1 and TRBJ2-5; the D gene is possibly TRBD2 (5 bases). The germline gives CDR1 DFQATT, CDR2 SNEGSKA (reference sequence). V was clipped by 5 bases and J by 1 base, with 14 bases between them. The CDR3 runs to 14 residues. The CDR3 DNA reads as TGCAGTGCTTACCCGGTCGGGATCCAAGAGACCCAGTACTTC. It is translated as CSAYPVGIQETQYF.

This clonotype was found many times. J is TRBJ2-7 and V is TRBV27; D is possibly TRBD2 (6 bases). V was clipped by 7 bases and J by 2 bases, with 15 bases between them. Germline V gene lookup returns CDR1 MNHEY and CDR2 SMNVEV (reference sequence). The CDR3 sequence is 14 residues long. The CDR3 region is CASKRAQGPYEQYF. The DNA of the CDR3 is TGTGCCAGCAAGCGGGCCCAAGGTCCCTACGAGCAGTACTTC.

The CDR3 here is CAISEQGARTDTQYF. The CDR3 coding sequence is TGTGCCATCAGTGAACAGGGGGCGAGGACAGATACGCAGTATTTT. V usage is TRBV10-3 and J usage is TRBJ2-3; 9 nucleotides line up with TRBD1. This CDR3 is built from 15 residues. Germline-derived CDR1 and CDR2 are ENHRY and SYGVKD. The junction had 4 bases not matched to a gene; V was cut back by 3 bases and J by 3 bases.

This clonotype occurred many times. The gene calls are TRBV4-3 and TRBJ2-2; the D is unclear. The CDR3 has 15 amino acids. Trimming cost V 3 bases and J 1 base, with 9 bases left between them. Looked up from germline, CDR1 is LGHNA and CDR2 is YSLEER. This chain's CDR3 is CASSHRVVNTGELFF. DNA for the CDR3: TGCGCCAGCAGCCATAGAGTCGTGAACACCGGGGAGCTGTTTTTT.

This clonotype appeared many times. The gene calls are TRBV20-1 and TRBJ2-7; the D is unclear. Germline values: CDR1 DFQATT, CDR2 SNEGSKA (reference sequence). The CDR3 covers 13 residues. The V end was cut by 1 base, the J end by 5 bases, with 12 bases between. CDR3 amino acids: CSARGVIGHEQYF. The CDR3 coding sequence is TGCAGTGCTAGAGGGGTCATAGGGCACGAGCAGTACTTC.

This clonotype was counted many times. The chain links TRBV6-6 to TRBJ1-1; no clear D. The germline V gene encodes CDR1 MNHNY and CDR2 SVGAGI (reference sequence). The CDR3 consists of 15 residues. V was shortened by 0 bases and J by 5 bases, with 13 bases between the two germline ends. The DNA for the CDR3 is TGTGCCAGCAGTTACTCGAGGAGGGCTGGAACTGAAGCTTTCTTT. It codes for CASSYSRRAGTEAFF.

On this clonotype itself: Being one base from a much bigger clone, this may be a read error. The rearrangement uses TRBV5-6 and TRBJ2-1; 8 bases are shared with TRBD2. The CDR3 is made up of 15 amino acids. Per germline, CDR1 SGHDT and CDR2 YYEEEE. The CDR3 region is CASSFRAGVYNEQSF. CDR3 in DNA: TGTGCCAGCAGCTTTAGAGCGGGGGTGTACAATGAGCAGTCCTTC.

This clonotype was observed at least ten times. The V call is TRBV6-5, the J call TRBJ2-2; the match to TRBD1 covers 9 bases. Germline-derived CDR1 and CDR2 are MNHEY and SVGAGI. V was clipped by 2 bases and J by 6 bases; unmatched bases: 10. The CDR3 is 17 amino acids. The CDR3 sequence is CASSYVWDRAASGELFF. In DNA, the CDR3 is TGTGCCAGCAGTTACGTATGGGACAGGGCGGCTTCCGGGGAGCTGTTTTTT.

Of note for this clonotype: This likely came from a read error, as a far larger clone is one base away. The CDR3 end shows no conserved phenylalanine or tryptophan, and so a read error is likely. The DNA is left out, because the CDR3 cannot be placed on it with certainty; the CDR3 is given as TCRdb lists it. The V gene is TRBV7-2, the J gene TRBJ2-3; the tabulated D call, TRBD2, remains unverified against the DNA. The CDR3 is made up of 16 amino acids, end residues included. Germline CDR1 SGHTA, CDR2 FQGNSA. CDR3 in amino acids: CASSLEFGEGLYEQYS.

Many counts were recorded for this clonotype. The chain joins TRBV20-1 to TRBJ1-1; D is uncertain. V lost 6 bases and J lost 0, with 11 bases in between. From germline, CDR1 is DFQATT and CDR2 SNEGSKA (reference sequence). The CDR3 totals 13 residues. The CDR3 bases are TGCAGTGCAACGCCGACGGTGAACACTGAAGCTTTCTTT. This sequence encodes CSATPTVNTEAFF.

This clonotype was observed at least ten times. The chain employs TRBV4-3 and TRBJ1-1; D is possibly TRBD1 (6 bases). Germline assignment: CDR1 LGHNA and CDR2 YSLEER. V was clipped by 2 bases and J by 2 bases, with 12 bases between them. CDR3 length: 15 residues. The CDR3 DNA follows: TGCGCCAGCAGCCAAACCGGGACACGAAACACTGAAGCTTTCTTT. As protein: CASSQTGTRNTEAFF.

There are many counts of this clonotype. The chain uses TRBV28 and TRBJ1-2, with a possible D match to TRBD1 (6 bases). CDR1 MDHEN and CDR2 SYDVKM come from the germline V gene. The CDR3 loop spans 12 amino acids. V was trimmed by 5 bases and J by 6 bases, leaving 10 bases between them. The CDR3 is CASSTQGDGYTF. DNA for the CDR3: TGTGCCAGCAGTACACAGGGAGATGGCTACACCTTC.

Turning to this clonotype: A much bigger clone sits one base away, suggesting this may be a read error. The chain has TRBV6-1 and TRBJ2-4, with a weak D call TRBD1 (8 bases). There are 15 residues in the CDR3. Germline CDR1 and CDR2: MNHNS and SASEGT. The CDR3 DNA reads TGTGTCAGCGGGAAAACCGGGACAGGTAGAAACATTCAGTACTTC. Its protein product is CVSGKTGTGRNIQYF.

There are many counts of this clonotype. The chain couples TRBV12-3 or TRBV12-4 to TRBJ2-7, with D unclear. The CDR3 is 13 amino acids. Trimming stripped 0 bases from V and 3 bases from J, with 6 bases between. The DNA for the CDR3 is TGTGCCAGCAGTTTAGCGTATAGCTACGAGCAGTACTTC. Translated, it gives CASSLAYSYEQYF.

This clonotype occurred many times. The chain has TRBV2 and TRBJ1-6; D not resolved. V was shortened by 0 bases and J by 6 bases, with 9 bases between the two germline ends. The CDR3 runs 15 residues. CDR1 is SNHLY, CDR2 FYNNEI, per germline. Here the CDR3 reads CASSEARQLNSPLHF. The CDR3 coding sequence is TGTGCCAGCAGTGAAGCGCGGCAGCTTAATTCACCCCTCCACTTT.

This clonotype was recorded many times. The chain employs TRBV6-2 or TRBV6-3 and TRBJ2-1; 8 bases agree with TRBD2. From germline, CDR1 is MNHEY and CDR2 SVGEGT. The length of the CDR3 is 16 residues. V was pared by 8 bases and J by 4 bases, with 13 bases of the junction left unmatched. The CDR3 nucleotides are TGTGCCAGCCGTCCGATGGCGGGAGGACCGTACAATGAGCAGTTCTTC. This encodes CASRPMAGGPYNEQFF.

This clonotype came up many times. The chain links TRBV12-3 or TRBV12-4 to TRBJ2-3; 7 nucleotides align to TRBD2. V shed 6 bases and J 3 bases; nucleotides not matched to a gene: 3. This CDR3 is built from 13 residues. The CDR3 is CASSRTRTDTQYF. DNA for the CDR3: TGTGCCAGCAGCAGGACTAGGACAGATACGCAGTATTTT.

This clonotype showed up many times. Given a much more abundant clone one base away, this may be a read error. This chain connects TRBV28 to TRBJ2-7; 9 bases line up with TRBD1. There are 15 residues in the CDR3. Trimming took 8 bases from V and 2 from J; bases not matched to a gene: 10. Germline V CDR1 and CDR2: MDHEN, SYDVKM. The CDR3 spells CASGPRQGGAYEQYF. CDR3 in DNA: TGTGCCAGCGGTCCAAGACAGGGGGGAGCCTACGAGCAGTACTTC.

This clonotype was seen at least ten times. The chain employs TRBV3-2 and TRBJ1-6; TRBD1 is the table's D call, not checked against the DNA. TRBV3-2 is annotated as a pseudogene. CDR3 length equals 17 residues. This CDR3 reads CASSQDRQAARDSPLHF. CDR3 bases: TGTGCCAGCAGCCAAGATCGACAGGCAGCGCGGGATTCACCCCTCCACTTT.

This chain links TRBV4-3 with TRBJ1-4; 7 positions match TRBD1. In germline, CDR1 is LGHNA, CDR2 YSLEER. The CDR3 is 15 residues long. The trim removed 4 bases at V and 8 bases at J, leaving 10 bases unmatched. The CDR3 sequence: CASSLGGTVGEKLFF. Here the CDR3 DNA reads TGCGCCAGCAGCCTGGGAGGGACAGTTGGCGAAAAACTGTTTTTT.

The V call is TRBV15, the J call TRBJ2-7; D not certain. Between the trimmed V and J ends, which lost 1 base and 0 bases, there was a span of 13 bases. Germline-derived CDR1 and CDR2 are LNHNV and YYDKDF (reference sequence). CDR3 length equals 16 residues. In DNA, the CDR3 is TGTGCCACCAGCAGAGCCCCCCCCTCTAGCTCCTACGAGCAGTACTTC. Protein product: CATSRAPPSSSYEQYF.

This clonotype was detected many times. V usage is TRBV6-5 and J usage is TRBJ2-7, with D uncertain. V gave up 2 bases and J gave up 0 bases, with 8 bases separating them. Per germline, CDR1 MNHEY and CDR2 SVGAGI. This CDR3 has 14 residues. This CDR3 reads CASSYRTLSYEQYF. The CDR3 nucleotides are TGTGCCAGCAGTTACAGGACGCTCTCCTACGAGCAGTACTTC.

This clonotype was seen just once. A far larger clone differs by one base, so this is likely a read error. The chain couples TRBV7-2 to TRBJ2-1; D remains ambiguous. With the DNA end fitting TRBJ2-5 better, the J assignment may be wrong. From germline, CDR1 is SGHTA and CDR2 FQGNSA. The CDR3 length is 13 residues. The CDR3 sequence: CASSPPVAETQYF. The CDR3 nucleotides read TGTGCCAGCAGCCCCCCCGTGGCGGAGACCCAGTACTTC.